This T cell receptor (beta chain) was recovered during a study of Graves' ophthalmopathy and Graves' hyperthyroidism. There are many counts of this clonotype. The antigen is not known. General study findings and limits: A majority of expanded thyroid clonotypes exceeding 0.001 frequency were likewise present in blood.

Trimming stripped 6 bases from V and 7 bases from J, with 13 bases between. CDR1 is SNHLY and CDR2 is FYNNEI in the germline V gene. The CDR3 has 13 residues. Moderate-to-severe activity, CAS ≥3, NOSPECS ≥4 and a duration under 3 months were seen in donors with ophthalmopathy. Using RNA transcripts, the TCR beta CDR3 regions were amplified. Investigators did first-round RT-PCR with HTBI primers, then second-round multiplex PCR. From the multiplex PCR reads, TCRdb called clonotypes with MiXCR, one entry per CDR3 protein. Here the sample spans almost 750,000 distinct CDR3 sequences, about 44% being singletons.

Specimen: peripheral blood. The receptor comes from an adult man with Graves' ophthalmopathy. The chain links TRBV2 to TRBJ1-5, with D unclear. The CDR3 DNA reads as TGTGCCAGCAGAGTAACTACTAACCAGCCCCAGCATTTT. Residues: CASRVTTNQPQHF.